Listed below are T cell receptor beta chains from one sample, sequenced in a study of T cells after yellow fever vaccination. TCRdb passed the 5' RACE reads through MiXCR, listing each CDR3 protein once. The repertoire holds a few hundred thousand distinct CDR3 sequences, with around 8.6% as singletons. The material was CD4+ T cells sorted from PBMCs, obtained 5 days after the yellow fever booster vaccination. The receptors here all came from a man in his late teens or twenties who received the YFV17D yellow fever vaccine. Both conserved end residues are part of each CDR3. Expanded clones are given a class, and other clones once, few, many or no size at all.

v_call clone_size cdr3_aa
TRBV12-3/TRBV12-4 . CASSLGLRGVAETQYF
TRBV5-6 few CASSTPGTNYGYTF
TRBV7-9 . CASSTRLGFGYTF
TRBV19 . CASSRGLGTGIHEQYF
TRBV4-2 few CASRTGRTGELFF
TRBV5-1 . CASSLESAQETQYF
TRBV20-1 many CSASEGGAEAFF
TRBV5-1 . CASSLERGPRGANVLTF
TRBV5-1 . CASSLEGGRGGAYNEQFF
TRBV28 many CASSLPNTEAFF
TRBV11-3 . CASSPGGSTGELFF
TRBV2 few CASRRPPPGGGRQETQYF
TRBV7-2 few CASSLDLRGYLAGYGTDTQYF
TRBV4-1 . CASSWDREYEQYF
TRBV19 few CASSGQGRATEAFF
TRBV18 . CASSPLQGTGSKNIQYF
TRBV7-9 few CASSRSGGPGF
TRBV3-1 many CASSQEGVGELFF
TRBV20-1 few CSARVPGTVEAFF
TRBV6-5 . CASSYLPGTRANYGYTF
TRBV7-3 . CASSPRGVGGGSLNTQYF
TRBV5-1 once CASSLGSGGPGSYNEQFF
TRBV28 few CASSRQNGAFF
TRBV7-8 . CASSPQAGVSNQPQHF
TRBV25-1 few CASSSAGGNYGYTF
TRBV27 many CASSPMRGQETQYF
TRBV28 many CASSSWDTQYF
TRBV12-3/TRBV12-4 . CASSQQDRSGYTF
TRBV25-1 few CASSELEGYSEKLFF
TRBV9 few CASSPMPGETQYF
TRBV6-5 . CASSYWGTGMETQYF
TRBV5-6 many CASSRFPSTDTQYF
TRBV7-9 . CAGGGTDTQYF
TRBV12-3/TRBV12-4 few CASSPGTGNSNEQFF
TRBV24-1 . CATSESGQGQQPQHF
TRBV20-1 few CSAGGTAEIYGYTF
TRBV6-2/TRBV6-3 . CASREDGNGQGWFF
TRBV7-9 few CASSLDIHSGNTIYF
TRBV19 . CASSPTGRGGYTF
TRBV18 few CASSQVEKETQYF
TRBV30 . CAWSVTEETQYF
TRBV4-3 many CASSQDIDGTGTHEQYF
TRBV5-5 . CASSFSGGGAAETQYF
TRBV11-2 . CASSFAHEQYF
TRBV12-3/TRBV12-4 . CASSRAQGYGYTF
TRBV28 . CASGGHTGELFF